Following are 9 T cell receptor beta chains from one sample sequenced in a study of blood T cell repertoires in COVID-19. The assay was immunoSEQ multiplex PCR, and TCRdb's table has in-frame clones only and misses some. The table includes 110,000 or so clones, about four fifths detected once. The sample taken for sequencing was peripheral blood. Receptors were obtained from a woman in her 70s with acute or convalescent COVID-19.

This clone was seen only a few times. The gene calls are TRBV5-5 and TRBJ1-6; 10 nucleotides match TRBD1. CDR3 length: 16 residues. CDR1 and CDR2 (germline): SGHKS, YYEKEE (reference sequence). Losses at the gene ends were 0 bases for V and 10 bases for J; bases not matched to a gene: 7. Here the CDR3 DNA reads TGTGCCAGCAGCTTGGCCCCCGGGACAGGGGTCTCACCCCTCCACTTT. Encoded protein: CASSLAPGTGVSPLHF.

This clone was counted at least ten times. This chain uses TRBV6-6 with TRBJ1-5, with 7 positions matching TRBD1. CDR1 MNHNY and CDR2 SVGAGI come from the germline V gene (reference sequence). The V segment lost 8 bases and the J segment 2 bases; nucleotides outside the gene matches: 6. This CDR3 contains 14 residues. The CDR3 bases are TGTGCCAGCCACGGACAGGCCGGCAATCAGCCCCAGCATTTT. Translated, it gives CASHGQAGNQPQHF.

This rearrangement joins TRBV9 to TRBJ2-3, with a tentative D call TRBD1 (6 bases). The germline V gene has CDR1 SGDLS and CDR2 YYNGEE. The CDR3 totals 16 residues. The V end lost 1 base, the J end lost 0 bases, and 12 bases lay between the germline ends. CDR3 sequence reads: CASSVMGAPSTDTQYF. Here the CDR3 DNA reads TGTGCCAGCAGCGTAATGGGGGCGCCTAGCACAGATACGCAGTATTTT.

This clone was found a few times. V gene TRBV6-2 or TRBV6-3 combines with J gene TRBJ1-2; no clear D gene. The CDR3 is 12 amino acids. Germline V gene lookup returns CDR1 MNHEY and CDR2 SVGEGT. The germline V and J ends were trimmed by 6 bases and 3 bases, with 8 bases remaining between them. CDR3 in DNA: TGTGCCAGCAGCCCCCAGGACTATGGCTACACCTTC. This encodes CASSPQDYGYTF.

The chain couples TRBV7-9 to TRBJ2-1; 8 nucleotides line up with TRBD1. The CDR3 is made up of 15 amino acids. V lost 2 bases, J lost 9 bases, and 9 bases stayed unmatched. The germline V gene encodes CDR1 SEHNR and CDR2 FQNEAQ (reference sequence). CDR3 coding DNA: TGTGCCAGCAGCTTACCCAGGGGGCGTTCTGGTGAGCAGTTCTTC. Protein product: CASSLPRGRSGEQFF. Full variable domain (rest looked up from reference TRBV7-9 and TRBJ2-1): DTGVSQNPRHKITKRGQNVTFRCDPISEHNRLYWYRQTLGQGPEFLTYFQNEAQLEKSRLLSDRFSAERPKGSFSTLEIQRTEQGDSAMYLCASSLPRGRSGEQFFGPGTRLTVL.

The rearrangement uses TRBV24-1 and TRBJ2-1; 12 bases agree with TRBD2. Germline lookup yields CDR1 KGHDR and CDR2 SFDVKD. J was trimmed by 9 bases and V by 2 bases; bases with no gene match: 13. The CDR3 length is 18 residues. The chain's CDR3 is CATSDSSLAGGPPFEQFF. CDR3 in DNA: TGTGCCACCAGTGATTCCTCCCTAGCGGGGGGGCCACCGTTTGAGCAGTTCTTC.

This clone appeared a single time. CDR3 sequence: CASTPQGLAGDEQFF. The CDR3 DNA follows: TGTGCCAGCACTCCACAGGGGTTAGCGGGAGATGAGCAGTTCTTC. This rearrangement joins TRBV2 to TRBJ2-1, with 9 bases that match TRBD2. Germline assignment: CDR1 SNHLY and CDR2 FYNNEI. J was trimmed by 8 bases and V by 7 bases; bases with no gene match: 12. The CDR3 loop spans 15 amino acids.

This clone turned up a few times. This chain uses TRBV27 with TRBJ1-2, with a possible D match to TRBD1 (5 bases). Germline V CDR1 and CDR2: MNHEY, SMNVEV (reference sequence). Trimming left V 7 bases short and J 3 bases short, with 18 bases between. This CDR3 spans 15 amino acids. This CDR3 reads CASTPGKGGDYGYTF. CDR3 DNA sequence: TGTGCCAGCACACCGGGTAAAGGAGGGGACTATGGCTACACCTTC.

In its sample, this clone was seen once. CDR3 sequence reads: CASSLPPGTAPSTNEKLFF. CDR3 sequence (DNA): TGTGCCAGCAGCTTGCCCCCGGGGACAGCGCCTTCAACTAATGAAAAACTGTTTTTT. The chain employs TRBV7-8 and TRBJ1-4; 7 bases line up with TRBD1. Germline values: CDR1 SGHVS, CDR2 FQNEAQ. The CDR3 extends over 19 amino acids. V gave up 3 bases and J gave up 0 bases; unmatched junction bases: 13.